The T cell receptor beta chain described here comes from a study of human T cells and chemical hapten exposure. Across the study: A mostly female patient group had alopecia areata, totalis or universalis.

This clonotype has a count of ten or more. Its antigen is unknown. Whole-study results and caveats: Expanded TCRs clustered into significantly more large CDR3 similarity groups than controls, the analysis revealed.

The V gene's germline CDR1 is SGHAT and CDR2 FQNNGV. This CDR3 spans 16 amino acids. V dropped 7 bases and J dropped 4; count of bases not matched to a gene: 12. TCRdb used MiXCR to reprocess the RACE reads, holding one entry per CDR3 protein. Among about 85,000 distinct CDR3 sequences, 9.5% to 13% were seen once, and the ten largest hold around 1.5%. Time point defined: patch test 2, 6 weeks after DPC sensitization. Stated treatment: therapeutic diphenylcyclopropenone sensitization with weekly scalp DPC. People who gave samples had alopecia, were 18 to 70 years old, and were suitable for DPC. This sample comprised whole blood, obtained in connection with sensitization to the hapten diphenylcyclopropenone (DPC). The sequence was collected from a man younger than 35 with alopecia areata. Some clones in this sample may be carry-over from other donors' samples. The chain joins TRBV11-2 to TRBJ2-2, with TRBD1 matching 7 bases. CDR3 in DNA: TGTGCCAGCAAGCCGACTACTACAGGGGTCACCGGGGAGCTGTTTTTT. Protein: CASKPTTTGVTGELFF. Filled out from reference TRBV11-2 and TRBJ2-2, the complete variable domain reads EAGVAQSPRYKIIEKRQSVAFWCNPISGHATLYWYQQILGQGPKLLIQFQNNGVVDDSQLPKDRFSAERLKGVDSTLKIQPAKLEDSAVYLCASKPTTTGVTGELFFGEGSRLTVL.